The 24 T cell receptor beta chains in this list originate from one sample, sequenced in a study of early T cells in non-severe SARS-CoV-2 infection. TCRdb ran MiXCR on the 5' RACE reads and lists one entry per CDR3 protein. The sample yields roughly 34,000 distinct CDR3 sequences, around 4.6% seen once. The sequencing sample was made of whole blood. These receptors were obtained from an adult who was a healthcare worker with PCR-confirmed SARS-CoV-2 infection or an uninfected control (not recorded which).

This clonotype has at least ten counts. The rearrangement links TRBV12-3 or TRBV12-4 to TRBJ1-5; the D gene is possibly TRBD1 (6 bases). The CDR3 sequence is 16 residues long. Trimming stripped 5 bases from V and 0 bases from J, with 14 bases between. CDR3 loop: CASSLITGTSNQPQHF. The CDR3 region has the DNA TGTGCCAGCAGTCTCATTACAGGGACTAGCAATCAGCCCCAGCATTTT.

Ten or more counts support this clonotype. The chain has TRBV23-1 and TRBJ2-3; 7 bases match TRBD1. TRBV23-1 carries the ORF label, with uncertain function. With 3 bases clipped from V and 0 bases from J, the junction kept 9 bases outside the gene matches. The CDR3 length is 17 residues. In DNA, the CDR3 is TGCGCCAGCAGTCACCCGGGACAGTTATCTAGCACAGATACGCAGTATTTT. Translation: CASSHPGQLSSTDTQYF.

This clonotype turned up a few times. This rearrangement joins TRBV6-4 to TRBJ1-1; possibly TRBD1 for D (5 bases). The V gene's germline CDR1 is MRHNA and CDR2 SNTAGT. V was shortened by 6 bases and J by 4 bases, with 21 bases between the two germline ends. The length of the CDR3 is 16 residues. CDR3 in DNA: TGTGCCAGCAGCCCTGAAGAGAGCAAGGGGAGCACTGAAGCTTTCTTT. Encoded protein: CASSPEESKGSTEAFF.

This clonotype was counted at least ten times. The V call is TRBV30, the J call TRBJ2-3; tentatively, D is TRBD1 (6 bases). In germline, CDR1 is GTSNPN, CDR2 SVGIG (reference sequence). The CDR3 is 14 residues long. V was pared by 4 bases and J by 0 bases, with 11 bases between. CDR3 sequence: CAWTGVSSTDTQYF. DNA of the CDR3: TGTGCCTGGACAGGGGTCTCTAGCACAGATACGCAGTATTTT.

There are many counts of this clonotype. The chain joins TRBV3-1 to TRBJ1-1; the D is unclear. CDR3 size: 13 residues. Germline CDR1 LGHDT, CDR2 YNNKEL (reference sequence). V dropped 4 bases and J dropped 1 base, with 7 bases sitting between them. This chain's CDR3 is CASSRYGNTEAFF. CDR3 nucleotide sequence: TGTGCCAGCAGCCGTTATGGGAACACTGAAGCTTTCTTT.

This clonotype was counted a few times. This sequence joins TRBV2 and TRBJ1-5, with D tentatively TRBD1 (5 bases). Germline lookup yields CDR1 SNHLY and CDR2 FYNNEI. The V end lost 6 bases, the J end lost 5 bases, and 14 bases lay between the germline ends. The CDR3 is 14 residues long. CDR3 loop: CASRSKGIDQPQHF. DNA for the CDR3: TGTGCCAGCAGAAGCAAGGGGATTGATCAGCCCCAGCATTTT. Combining the CDR3 with reference TRBV2 and TRBJ1-5 gives the whole variable domain EPEVTQTPSHQVTQMGQEVILRCVPISNHLYFYWYRQILGQKVEFLVSFYNNEISEKSEIFDDQFSVERPDGSNFTLKIRSTKLEDSAMYFCASRSKGIDQPQHFGDGTRLSIL.

This clonotype was picked up many times. J is TRBJ1-2 and V is TRBV7-8; TRBD1 matches at 8 bases. CDR1 and CDR2 from the germline V gene are SGHVS and FQNEAQ. V was pared by 2 bases and J by 8 bases, with 10 bases of the junction left unmatched. The CDR3 runs 15 residues. CDR3 sequence: CASSLKGGTGSGYTF. The CDR3 DNA sequence: TGTGCCAGCAGCTTAAAGGGGGGGACAGGAAGCGGCTACACCTTC.

The genes are TRBV20-1 and TRBJ2-1; no clear D. The length of the CDR3 is 12 residues. The V end was cut by 2 bases, the J end by 10 bases, with 12 bases between. In germline, CDR1 is DFQATT, CDR2 SNEGSKA (reference sequence). This chain's CDR3 is CSARLGSREQFF. In nucleotides, the CDR3 is TGCAGTGCTAGACTTGGTAGCCGGGAGCAGTTCTTC.

This clonotype was picked up many times. The chain recombines TRBV14 with TRBJ1-1, with D hard to call. CDR1 and CDR2 (germline): SGHDN, FVKESK. Trimming stripped 0 bases from V and 1 base from J, with 12 bases between. The CDR3 totals 16 residues. The chain's CDR3 is CASSQDQRTSNTEAFF. The DNA of the CDR3 is TGTGCCAGCAGCCAAGATCAGAGGACTTCGAACACTGAAGCTTTCTTT.

The chain combines TRBV7-6 with TRBJ2-3; D perhaps matches TRBD2 (7 bases). The germline V gene has CDR1 SGHVS and CDR2 FNYEAQ. Trimming took 3 bases from V and 1 from J, leaving 17 bases between them. CDR3 length: 17 amino acids. The CDR3 is CASSLREGGGGTDTQYF. For the CDR3, the DNA is TGTGCCAGCAGCTTGCGAGAGGGGGGAGGGGGCACAGATACGCAGTATTTT.

The V call is TRBV4-3, the J call TRBJ2-3, with 7 bases matching TRBD2. Looked up from germline, CDR1 is LGHNA and CDR2 is YSLEER. Germline trimming cut 0 bases from V and 8 bases from J; bases unmatched to any gene: 5. The CDR3 contains 14 residues. This CDR3 reads CASSQDGGGGTQYF. In nucleotides, the CDR3 is TGCGCCAGCAGCCAAGATGGTGGCGGGGGTACGCAGTATTTT.

This clonotype has ten or more counts. The chain recombines TRBV4-3 with TRBJ2-1, with TRBD1 identical over 9 bases. CDR1 is LGHNA and CDR2 is YSLEER in the germline V gene. V dropped 4 bases and J dropped 4; count of bases not matched to a gene: 11. The CDR3 has 17 amino acids. CDR3 DNA sequence: TGCGCCAGCAGCCGCGACCCACAGGGGGCCTTATACAATGAGCAGTTCTTC. It translates to CASSRDPQGALYNEQFF.

This clonotype has a count of ten or more. The DNA of the CDR3 is TGTGCCAGCAGCCTCGGACTAGCGGGGGGGCCCTGGTCCACAGATACGCAGTATTTT. It translates to CASSLGLAGGPWSTDTQYF. This rearrangement joins TRBV6-1 to TRBJ2-3; TRBD2 aligns across 15 bases. The CDR3 has 19 residues. Germline assignment: CDR1 MNHNS and CDR2 SASEGT. The J segment lost 2 bases and the V segment lost 6 bases, leaving 12 bases of the junction unmatched.

This clonotype was counted between two and nine times. V and J are TRBV12-3 or TRBV12-4 and TRBJ2-5; no reliable D call. This CDR3 spans 13 amino acids. V lost 5 bases, J lost 2 bases, and 9 bases lay in between. The CDR3 coding sequence is TGTGCCAGCAGTCCGGACGGTCAAGAGACCCAGTACTTC. Amino acids: CASSPDGQETQYF.

This clonotype was found many times. The V gene is TRBV7-9, the J gene TRBJ2-6; D is uncertain. Germline V gene sequence: CDR1 SEHNR, CDR2 FQNEAQ (reference sequence). The CDR3 runs 15 residues. The germline V and J ends were trimmed by 0 bases and 0 bases, with 3 bases remaining between them. The CDR3 sequence: CASSLAASGANVLTF. CDR3 sequence (DNA): TGTGCCAGCAGCTTAGCTGCCTCTGGGGCCAACGTCCTGACTTTC.

The table lists this clonotype with many counts. Written as DNA, the CDR3 is TGTGCCAGCAGGGACCGTAGCTCCTACAATGAGCAGTTCTTC. Protein product: CASRDRSSYNEQFF. The chain couples TRBV6-1 to TRBJ2-1; D call uncertain. V was clipped by 6 bases and J by 0 bases, with 9 bases between them. Germline CDR1 MNHNS, CDR2 SASEGT. The CDR3 runs 14 residues.

This clonotype was observed many times. V usage is TRBV12-3 or TRBV12-4 and J usage is TRBJ1-6, with D possibly matching TRBD1 (6 bases). V shed 4 bases and J shed 9 bases, with 13 bases lying between them. The CDR3 has 14 residues. The CDR3 reads CASSSQGPGSPLHF. In nucleotides, the CDR3 is TGTGCCAGCAGTTCACAGGGACCTGGTTCACCCCTCCACTTT.

This sequence joins TRBV4-3 and TRBJ1-6; 8 nucleotides match TRBD1. Germline values: CDR1 LGHNA, CDR2 YSLEER. Trimming at V came to 0 bases and at J to 10 bases, leaving 11 bases not matched to a gene. The CDR3 has 17 amino acids. CDR3 sequence (DNA): TGCGCCAGCAGCCAAGATTTAAGTGCAGGGGGCTACTCACCCCTCCACTTT. It is translated as CASSQDLSAGGYSPLHF.

This clonotype was recorded a few times. The chain joins TRBV11-2 to TRBJ2-5; 7 bases fit TRBD2. CDR1 SGHAT and CDR2 FQNNGV come from the germline V gene. Trimming at V came to 1 base and at J to 4 bases, leaving 3 bases not matched to a gene. The length of the CDR3 is 14 residues. The CDR3 here is CASSLGLAPETQYF. CDR3 nucleotide sequence: TGTGCCAGCAGCTTAGGACTAGCTCCAGAGACCCAGTACTTC.

This clonotype was counted at least ten times. The chain joins TRBV7-9 to TRBJ2-7; D possibly corresponds to TRBD1 (6 bases). Germline CDR1 and CDR2: SEHNR and FQNEAQ (reference sequence). This CDR3 region has 15 residues. V lost 5 bases and J lost 3, with 17 bases in between. The CDR3 reads CASSPGRQDIYEQYF. The CDR3 bases are TGTGCCAGCAGCCCCGGCCGACAGGATATCTACGAGCAGTACTTC.

This clonotype was detected many times. This chain links TRBV28 with TRBJ2-7, with a possible D match to TRBD1 (6 bases). Trimming stripped 3 bases from V and 1 base from J, with 7 bases between. CDR1 is MDHEN and CDR2 is SYDVKM in the germline V gene. This CDR3 comprises 13 residues. CDR3 coding DNA: TGTGCCAGCAGTTTGAGGGGGTCCTACGAGCAGTACTTC. Encoded protein: CASSLRGSYEQYF.

This clonotype was detected ten times or more. The chain carries TRBV27 and TRBJ2-7; 7 nucleotides agree with TRBD1. The germline V gene encodes CDR1 MNHEY and CDR2 SMNVEV (reference sequence). The CDR3 is 15 residues long. J was trimmed by 5 bases and V by 5 bases; bases with no gene match: 12. This CDR3 reads CASSTRTGDGDEQYF. CDR3 sequence (DNA): TGTGCCAGCAGTACACGTACAGGGGACGGGGACGAGCAGTACTTC.

In its sample, this clonotype was seen many times. The CDR3 loop is CASSNQTGTVNTEAFF. CDR3 nucleotide sequence: TGCGCCAGCAGCAACCAGACCGGGACAGTGAACACTGAAGCTTTCTTT. The rearrangement links TRBV5-1 to TRBJ1-1; 7 positions agree with TRBD1. This CDR3 is built from 16 residues. Germline V gives CDR1 SGHRS, CDR2 YFSETQ. V trimming: 4 bases; J trimming: 0 bases; junction bases outside the gene matches: 9.

This clonotype was detected a few times. In DNA, the CDR3 is TGTGCCAGCAGCTTAGCGAAGGCTGGGGCCAACGTCCTGACTTTC. Residues: CASSLAKAGANVLTF. This chain connects TRBV7-9 to TRBJ2-6; D gene unclear. The length of the CDR3 is 15 residues. V lost 0 bases, J lost 2 bases, and 5 bases lay in between. Germline values: CDR1 SEHNR, CDR2 FQNEAQ (reference sequence).